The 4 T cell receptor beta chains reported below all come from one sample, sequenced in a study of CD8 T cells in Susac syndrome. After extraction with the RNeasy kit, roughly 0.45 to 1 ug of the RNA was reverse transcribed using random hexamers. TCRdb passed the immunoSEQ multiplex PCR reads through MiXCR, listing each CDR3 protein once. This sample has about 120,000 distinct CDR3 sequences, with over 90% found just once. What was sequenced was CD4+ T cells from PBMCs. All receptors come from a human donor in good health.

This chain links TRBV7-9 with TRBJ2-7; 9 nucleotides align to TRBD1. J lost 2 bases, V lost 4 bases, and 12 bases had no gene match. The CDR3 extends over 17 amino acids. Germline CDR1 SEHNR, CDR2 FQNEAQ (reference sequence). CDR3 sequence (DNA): TGTGCCAGCAGCTCGAGGACAGGGGCCTCCATAACCTACGAGCAGTACTTC. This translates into CASSSRTGASITYEQYF. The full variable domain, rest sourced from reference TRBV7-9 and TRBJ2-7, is DTGVSQNPRHKITKRGQNVTFRCDPISEHNRLYWYRQTLGQGPEFLTYFQNEAQLEKSRLLSDRFSAERPKGSFSTLEIQRTEQGDSAMYLCASSSRTGASITYEQYFGPGTRLTVT.

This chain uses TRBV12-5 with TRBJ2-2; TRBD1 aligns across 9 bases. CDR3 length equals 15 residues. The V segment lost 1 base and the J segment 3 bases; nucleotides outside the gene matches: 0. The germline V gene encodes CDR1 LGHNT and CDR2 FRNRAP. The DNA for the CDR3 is TGTGCTAGTGGTTTGGGACAGGGGGACACCGGGGAGCTGTTTTTT. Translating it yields CASGLGQGDTGELFF.

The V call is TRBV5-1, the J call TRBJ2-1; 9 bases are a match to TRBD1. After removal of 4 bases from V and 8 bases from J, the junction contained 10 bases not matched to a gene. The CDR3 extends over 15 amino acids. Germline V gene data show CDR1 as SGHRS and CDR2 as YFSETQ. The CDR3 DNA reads TGCGCCAGCAGCAATGGACAGGGGTTTTCGGATGAGCAGTTCTTC. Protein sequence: CASSNGQGFSDEQFF.

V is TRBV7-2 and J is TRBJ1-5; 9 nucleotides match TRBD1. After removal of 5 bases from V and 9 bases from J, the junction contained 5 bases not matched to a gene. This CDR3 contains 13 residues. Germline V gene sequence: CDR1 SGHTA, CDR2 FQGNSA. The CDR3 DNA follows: TGTGCCAGCAGCCCGGACAGGGGTAGGCCCCAGCATTTT. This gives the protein CASSPDRGRPQHF.